This T cell receptor beta chain was found in a study of Graves' ophthalmopathy and Graves' hyperthyroidism. Findings and caveats of the study: Clonotypes were expanded in thyroid at above 0.001 frequency, and most also appeared in blood.

In the case of this clonotype: Its antigen is as yet unknown.

Amplifying from RNA transcripts, the study obtained TCR beta CDR3 regions. A first-round RT-PCR used HTBI primers, followed by a second-round multiplex PCR. Via MiXCR, TCRdb re-called the multiplex PCR reads, giving one row per CDR3 protein. The sample records around 1.1 million distinct CDR3 sequences, about 36% being singletons. The CDR3 covers 12 residues. Germline assignment: CDR1 SGHTA and CDR2 FQGTGA. Deletions cut 6 bases from V and 8 bases from J, with 13 bases between. Hyperthyroidism patients had new diagnoses, durations under 2 months, and ages of 18 to 65. The sample taken for sequencing was peripheral blood or thyroid tissue (not recorded which). The receptor's source is an adult man with Graves' hyperthyroidism. V usage is TRBV7-3 and J usage is TRBJ1-1; no clear D. The CDR3 region has the DNA TGTGCCAGCAGTGAAGGGTGGGTGGAAGCTTTCTTT. This encodes CASSEGWVEAFF.